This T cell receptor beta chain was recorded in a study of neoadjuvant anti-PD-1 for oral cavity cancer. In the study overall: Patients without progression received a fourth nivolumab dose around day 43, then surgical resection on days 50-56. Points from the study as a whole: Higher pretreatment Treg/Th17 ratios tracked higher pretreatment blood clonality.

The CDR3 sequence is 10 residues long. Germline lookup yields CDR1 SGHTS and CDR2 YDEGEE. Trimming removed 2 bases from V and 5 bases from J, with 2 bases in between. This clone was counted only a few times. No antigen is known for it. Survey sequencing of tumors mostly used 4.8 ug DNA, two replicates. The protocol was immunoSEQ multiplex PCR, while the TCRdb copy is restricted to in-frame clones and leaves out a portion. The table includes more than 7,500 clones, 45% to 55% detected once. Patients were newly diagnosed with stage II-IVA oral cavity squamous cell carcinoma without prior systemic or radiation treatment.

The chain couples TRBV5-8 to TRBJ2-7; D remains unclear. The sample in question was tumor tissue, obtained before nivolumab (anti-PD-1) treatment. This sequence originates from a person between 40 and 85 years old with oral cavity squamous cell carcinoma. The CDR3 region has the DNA TGTGCCAGCAGCTTTAACGAGCAGTACTTC. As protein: CASSFNEQYF.